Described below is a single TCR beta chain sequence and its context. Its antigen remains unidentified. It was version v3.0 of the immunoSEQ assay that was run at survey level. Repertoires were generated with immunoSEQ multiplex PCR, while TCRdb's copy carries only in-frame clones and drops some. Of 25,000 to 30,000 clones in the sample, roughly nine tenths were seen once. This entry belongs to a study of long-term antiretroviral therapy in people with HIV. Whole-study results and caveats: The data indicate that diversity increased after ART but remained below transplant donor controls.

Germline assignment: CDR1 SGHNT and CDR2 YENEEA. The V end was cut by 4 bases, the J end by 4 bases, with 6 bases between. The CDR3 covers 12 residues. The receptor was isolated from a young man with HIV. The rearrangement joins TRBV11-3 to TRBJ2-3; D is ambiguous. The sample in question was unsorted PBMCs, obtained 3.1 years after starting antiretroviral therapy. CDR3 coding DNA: TGTGCCAGCAGCTCATTAGCAGATACGCAGTATTTT. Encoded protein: CASSSLADTQYF.